This T cell receptor beta chain was recorded in a study of blood T cell repertoires in COVID-19. Study context: PBMCs, B-cell-depleted T cells, or T cells were the source of the cDNA or gDNA that made up the material.

Germline V gives CDR1 SGHDN, CDR2 FVKESK. V was cut by 1 base and J by 5 bases, with 6 bases left in between. The CDR3 runs 14 residues. One Seattle source followed patients from active infection through their disease course. Original analysis: Estimates of nucleated cell counts were drawn from the amplification of reference gene primers. TCRdb's table, derived via immunoSEQ multiplex PCR, lists solely in-frame clones and lacks some. The V and J calls and clone size were taken over from that table, and D and trimming were inferred from the DNA. The table shows 150,000 to 200,000 clones, with roughly 76% occurring only once.

The sequence was obtained from a woman at least 80 years old with COVID-19, enrolled during active disease. J is TRBJ1-6 and V is TRBV14; D might be TRBD1 (6 bases). Sample: peripheral blood. The CDR3 loop reads CASSQGTDNSPLHF. Here the CDR3 DNA reads TGTGCCAGCAGCCAAGGGACAGATAATTCACCCCTCCACTTT.